A selection of T cell receptor beta chains follows, all from one sample in a study of shared clonotypes between healthy human individuals. Sequenced by immunoSEQ multiplex PCR; TCRdb stores in-frame clones only, minus some. The table shows approximately 810,000 clones, with 90% to 95% occurring only once. The sequenced sample was naive CD8+ T cells sorted from blood. These receptors were taken from a man aged 30-40 years in good health. The CDR3 runs from the conserved cysteine through the conserved F or W. Fields, in order: V gene, D gene, J gene, clone size, CDR3 protein, CDR3 DNA. The D gene is left open where the match is weak. The size field is filled for only some rows; it gives once, few, many or a size class.

v_gene: TRBV9; d_gene: TRBD1; j_gene: TRBJ2-7; abundance: -; CDR3aa: CASSAGTDEQYF; CDR3nt: TGTGCCAGCAGCGCCGGGACAGACGAGCAGTACTTC
v_gene: TRBV4-1; d_gene: -; j_gene: TRBJ1-5; abundance: -; CDR3aa: CASSQVKENQPQHF; CDR3nt: TGCGCCAGCAGCCAAGTCAAGGAAAATCAGCCCCAGCATTTT
v_gene: TRBV27; d_gene: -; j_gene: TRBJ1-2; abundance: -; CDR3aa: CASSLSGFGYGYTF; CDR3nt: TGTGCCAGCAGTTTATCAGGGTTCGGATATGGCTACACCTTC
v_gene: TRBV30; d_gene: -; j_gene: TRBJ2-5; abundance: -; CDR3aa: CACPEVSGQETQYF; CDR3nt: TGTGCCTGTCCGGAGGTTTCGGGCCAAGAGACCCAGTACTTC
v_gene: TRBV19; d_gene: -; j_gene: TRBJ1-5; abundance: -; CDR3aa: CASRGLVGNQPQHF; CDR3nt: TGTGCCAGCCGGGGCCTAGTAGGCAATCAGCCCCAGCATTTT
v_gene: TRBV28; d_gene: TRBD1; j_gene: TRBJ2-2; abundance: -; CDR3aa: CASSEDRVSTGELFF; CDR3nt: TGTGCCAGCAGTGAGGACAGGGTTTCCACCGGGGAGCTGTTTTTT
v_gene: TRBV19; d_gene: -; j_gene: TRBJ2-7; abundance: -; CDR3aa: CASSYGGMGYEQYF; CDR3nt: TGTGCCAGTAGTTATGGGGGTATGGGATACGAGCAGTACTTC
v_gene: TRBV28; d_gene: -; j_gene: TRBJ1-1; abundance: -; CDR3aa: CASSPVSRFGEAFF; CDR3nt: TGTGCCAGCAGCCCAGTGAGCAGGTTCGGTGAAGCTTTCTTT
v_gene: TRBV29-1; d_gene: -; j_gene: TRBJ2-7; abundance: -; CDR3aa: CSVAHQSYEQYF; CDR3nt: TGCAGCGTTGCCCATCAGAGCTACGAGCAGTACTTC
v_gene: TRBV27; d_gene: -; j_gene: TRBJ2-2; abundance: -; CDR3aa: CASSLSGPGELFF; CDR3nt: TGTGCCAGCAGTTTAAGTGGGCCCGGGGAGCTGTTTTTT
v_gene: TRBV28; d_gene: TRBD2; j_gene: TRBJ2-1; abundance: once; CDR3aa: CASCAGGQTYNEQFF; CDR3nt: TGTGCCAGCTGTGCGGGAGGCCAAACCTACAATGAGCAGTTCTTC
v_gene: TRBV7-9; d_gene: -; j_gene: TRBJ2-7; abundance: once; CDR3aa: CASSLNRVPHEQYF; CDR3nt: TGTGCCAGCAGCTTAAACAGGGTTCCCCACGAGCAGTACTTC
v_gene: TRBV7-6; d_gene: TRBD2; j_gene: TRBJ2-3; abundance: -; CDR3aa: CASSLVAGRTDTQYF; CDR3nt: TGTGCCAGCAGCTTAGTAGCGGGAAGGACAGATACGCAGTATTTT
v_gene: TRBV2; d_gene: -; j_gene: TRBJ1-1; abundance: -; CDR3aa: CASSEPGTEAFF; CDR3nt: TGTGCCAGCAGTGAACCAGGCACTGAAGCTTTCTTT
v_gene: TRBV19; d_gene: -; j_gene: TRBJ2-1; abundance: -; CDR3aa: CASSIGSQQFF; CDR3nt: TGTGCCAGTAGTATTGGCAGCCAGCAGTTCTTC
v_gene: TRBV7-9; d_gene: TRBD2; j_gene: TRBJ2-7; abundance: -; CDR3aa: CASSLEPGASGRSF; CDR3nt: TGTGCCAGCAGCTTAGAGCCCGGAGCTAGCGGGAGGAGCTTC
v_gene: TRBV6-4; d_gene: -; j_gene: TRBJ1-1; abundance: -; CDR3aa: CASSESPGMNTEAFF; CDR3nt: TGTGCCAGCAGTGAATCCCCGGGGATGAACACTGAAGCTTTCTTT
v_gene: TRBV7-6; d_gene: -; j_gene: TRBJ2-2; abundance: -; CDR3aa: CASSLPTRSGELFF; CDR3nt: TGTGCCAGCAGCCTACCCACGAGGTCCGGGGAGCTGTTTTTT
v_gene: TRBV5-6; d_gene: TRBD1; j_gene: TRBJ2-2; abundance: -; CDR3aa: CASSLLRTGAGELFF; CDR3nt: TGTGCCAGCAGCTTGCTCCGGACAGGCGCCGGGGAGCTGTTTTTT
v_gene: TRBV15; d_gene: -; j_gene: TRBJ2-6; abundance: -; CDR3aa: CATSRDSRPAGANVLTF; CDR3nt: TGTGCCACCAGCAGAGATTCTAGGCCAGCTGGGGCCAACGTCCTGACTTTC
v_gene: TRBV9; d_gene: TRBD2; j_gene: TRBJ2-1; abundance: once; CDR3aa: CASSVESGTYNEQFF; CDR3nt: TGTGCCAGCAGCGTCGAGAGCGGGACCTACAATGAGCAGTTCTTC
v_gene: TRBV28; d_gene: -; j_gene: TRBJ2-7; abundance: -; CDR3aa: CASSLSYGASVNPPYEQYF; CDR3nt: TGTGCCAGCAGTTTATCGTACGGAGCGTCAGTCAACCCACCCTACGAGCAGTACTTC
v_gene: TRBV28; d_gene: TRBD1; j_gene: TRBJ1-5; abundance: -; CDR3aa: CASKPGQVNQPQHF; CDR3nt: TGTGCCAGCAAACCGGGACAGGTCAATCAGCCCCAGCATTTT
v_gene: TRBV2; d_gene: -; j_gene: TRBJ2-1; abundance: -; CDR3aa: CASRGNEQFF; CDR3nt: TGTGCCTCAAGGGGCAATGAGCAGTTCTTC
v_gene: TRBV27; d_gene: -; j_gene: TRBJ1-5; abundance: once; CDR3aa: CASSPGQSNQPQHF; CDR3nt: TGTGCCAGCAGTCCCGGACAGAGCAATCAGCCCCAGCATTTT
v_gene: TRBV18; d_gene: TRBD1; j_gene: TRBJ2-7; abundance: -; CDR3aa: CASTNRGPYEQYF; CDR3nt: TGTGCCAGCACAAACAGGGGCCCCTACGAGCAGTACTTC
v_gene: TRBV5-1; d_gene: -; j_gene: TRBJ2-5; abundance: -; CDR3aa: CASKRGDESRSETQYF; CDR3nt: TGCGCCAGCAAGAGAGGGGACGAAAGTAGGTCGGAGACCCAGTACTTC
v_gene: TRBV14; d_gene: TRBD1; j_gene: TRBJ2-5; abundance: once; CDR3aa: CASSPKIGGQQQETQYF; CDR3nt: TGTGCCAGCAGCCCCAAGATTGGGGGACAGCAACAAGAGACCCAGTACTTC
v_gene: TRBV7-9; d_gene: -; j_gene: TRBJ2-5; abundance: once; CDR3aa: CASSSLALAQYF; CDR3nt: TGTGCCAGCAGCTCACTAGCATTGGCCCAGTACTTC
v_gene: TRBV2; d_gene: TRBD2; j_gene: TRBJ2-5; abundance: -; CDR3aa: CASSVDPGGETQYF; CDR3nt: TGTGCCAGCAGTGTTGACCCCGGGGGGGAGACCCAGTACTTC
v_gene: TRBV11-2; d_gene: TRBD2; j_gene: TRBJ2-6; abundance: -; CDR3aa: CASSSTGGLASGANVLTF; CDR3nt: TGTGCCAGCAGCTCGACGGGGGGGCTTGCCTCTGGGGCCAACGTCCTGACTTTC
v_gene: TRBV7-9; d_gene: -; j_gene: TRBJ2-5; abundance: -; CDR3aa: CASKDYQETQYF; CDR3nt: TGTGCCAGCAAGGATTATCAAGAGACCCAGTACTTC
v_gene: TRBV7-9; d_gene: TRBD1; j_gene: TRBJ2-5; abundance: -; CDR3aa: CASSLWDRPGETQYF; CDR3nt: TGTGCCAGCAGCTTATGGGACAGGCCTGGGGAGACCCAGTACTTC
v_gene: TRBV18; d_gene: -; j_gene: TRBJ2-3; abundance: -; CDR3aa: CASSPRDSGTDTQYF; CDR3nt: TGTGCCAGCTCACCACGGGATTCTGGCACAGATACGCAGTATTTT
v_gene: TRBV7-2; d_gene: -; j_gene: TRBJ2-7; abundance: -; CDR3aa: CASSLFNTPTYEQYF; CDR3nt: TGTGCCAGCAGCTTATTCAACACCCCAACCTACGAGCAGTACTTC
v_gene: TRBV7-2; d_gene: TRBD2; j_gene: TRBJ2-7; abundance: -; CDR3aa: CASSLNRLANYEQYF; CDR3nt: TGTGCCAGCAGCTTAAATAGACTAGCGAACTACGAGCAGTACTTC
v_gene: TRBV29-1; d_gene: -; j_gene: TRBJ2-3; abundance: -; CDR3aa: CSVEEDLTDTQYF; CDR3nt: TGCAGCGTTGAAGAAGACCTCACAGATACGCAGTATTTT
v_gene: TRBV29-1; d_gene: TRBD1; j_gene: TRBJ2-6; abundance: -; CDR3aa: CSVWDRVAGANVLTF; CDR3nt: TGCAGCGTTTGGGACAGGGTAGCTGGGGCCAACGTCCTGACTTTC
v_gene: TRBV4-1; d_gene: -; j_gene: TRBJ1-5; abundance: -; CDR3aa: CASSQWGNQPQHF; CDR3nt: TGCGCCAGCAGCCAATGGGGAAATCAGCCCCAGCATTTT
v_gene: TRBV5-1; d_gene: TRBD2; j_gene: TRBJ2-7; abundance: -; CDR3aa: CASSLVGEGPYEQYF; CDR3nt: TGCGCCAGCAGCTTGGTGGGGGAGGGCCCCTACGAGCAGTACTTC
v_gene: TRBV10-3; d_gene: TRBD1; j_gene: TRBJ1-2; abundance: once; CDR3aa: CAISFQGGTNYGYTF; CDR3nt: TGTGCCATCAGTTTCCAGGGGGGGACTAACTATGGCTACACCTTC
v_gene: TRBV29-1; d_gene: -; j_gene: TRBJ2-7; abundance: -; CDR3aa: CSVIGARPKIYEQYF; CDR3nt: TGCAGCGTTATCGGGGCGAGGCCGAAAATCTACGAGCAGTACTTC
v_gene: TRBV29-1; d_gene: TRBD2; j_gene: TRBJ2-2; abundance: -; CDR3aa: CSVGEGSTGELFF; CDR3nt: TGCAGCGTTGGGGAGGGCAGCACCGGGGAGCTGTTTTTT
v_gene: TRBV4-1; d_gene: TRBD2; j_gene: TRBJ2-3; abundance: -; CDR3aa: CASRLLAGGPTDTQYF; CDR3nt: TGCGCCAGCAGGCTACTAGCGGGAGGGCCCACAGATACGCAGTATTTT
v_gene: TRBV2; d_gene: TRBD2; j_gene: TRBJ2-7; abundance: -; CDR3aa: CASSESSGRFSYEQYF; CDR3nt: TGTGCCAGCAGTGAGTCTAGCGGGAGATTTTCCTACGAGCAGTACTTC
v_gene: TRBV7-9; d_gene: TRBD1; j_gene: TRBJ2-7; abundance: -; CDR3aa: CAYAGGQGVTYEQYF; CDR3nt: TGTGCTTACGCGGGTGGACAGGGAGTGACCTACGAGCAGTACTTC
v_gene: TRBV7-9; d_gene: -; j_gene: TRBJ1-4; abundance: -; CDR3aa: CASRSPRAGVNEKLFF; CDR3nt: TGTGCCAGCAGATCTCCTAGGGCAGGCGTAAATGAAAAACTGTTTTTT
v_gene: TRBV28; d_gene: TRBD2; j_gene: TRBJ2-1; abundance: -; CDR3aa: CASSTLRLAGFYNEQFF; CDR3nt: TGTGCCAGCAGTACGCTCCGACTAGCGGGATTCTACAATGAGCAGTTCTTC